This TCR beta chain appears in the sequencing data of a study of blood T cell repertoires in COVID-19. Only a few counts were recorded for this clone. The CDR3 sequence is 16 residues long. Germline-derived CDR1 and CDR2 are SGHAT and FQNNGV. V dropped 3 bases and J dropped 5; count of bases not matched to a gene: 12. Produced via immunoSEQ multiplex PCR; TCRdb's table is partial and in-frame only. The sample has about 260,000 clones; around 80% are singletons. The clonotype comes from a man aged 60 to 69 with acute or convalescent COVID-19. This chain uses TRBV11-2 with TRBJ2-5, with TRBD1 identical over 7 bases. Sample: peripheral blood. CDR3 DNA: TGTGCCAGCAGCTTCCCCCTCGGAACAGGGGACGAGACCCAGTACTTC. Translating it yields CASSFPLGTGDETQYF.